This T cell receptor (beta chain) was found in a study of blood T cell repertoires in COVID-19. Study-wide context: Collection of acute and convalescent COVID-19 samples took place in the United States, Italy and Spain.

Trimming removed 7 bases from V and 0 bases from J, with 9 bases in between. The germline V gene has CDR1 LNHDA and CDR2 SQIVND (reference sequence). The CDR3 runs 14 residues. Measured with immunoSEQ multiplex PCR; TCRdb has only the in-frame clones, and not every one. The sample holds 250,000 or so clones; around 81% are singletons and the top ten take 6% to 7%. The origin of this receptor is a woman aged 60-75 years with active or convalescent COVID-19. The sequenced material came from peripheral blood. The gene calls are TRBV19 and TRBJ2-2; D uncertain. This CDR3 is CASTNRANTGELFF. For the CDR3, the DNA is TGTGCCAGTACTAACAGAGCGAACACCGGGGAGCTGTTTTTT.